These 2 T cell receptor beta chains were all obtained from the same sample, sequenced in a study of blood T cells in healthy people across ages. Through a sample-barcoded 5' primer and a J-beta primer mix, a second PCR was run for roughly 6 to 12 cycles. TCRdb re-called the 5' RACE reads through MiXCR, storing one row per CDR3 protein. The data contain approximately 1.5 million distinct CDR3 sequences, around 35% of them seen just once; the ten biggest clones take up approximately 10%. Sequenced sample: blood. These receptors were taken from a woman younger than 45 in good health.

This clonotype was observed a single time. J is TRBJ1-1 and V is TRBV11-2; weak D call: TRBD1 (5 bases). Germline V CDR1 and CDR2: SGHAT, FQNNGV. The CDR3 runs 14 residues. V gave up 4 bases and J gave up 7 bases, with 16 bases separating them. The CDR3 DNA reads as TGTGCCAGCAGCTCCTCTTCGGGGGGAAGTGAAGCTTTCTTT. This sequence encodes CASSSSSGGSEAFF.

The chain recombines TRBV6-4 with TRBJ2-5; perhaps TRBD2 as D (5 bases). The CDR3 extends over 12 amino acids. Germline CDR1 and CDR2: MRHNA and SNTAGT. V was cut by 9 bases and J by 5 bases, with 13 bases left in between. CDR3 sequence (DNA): TGTGCCAGACCCACGAGGGAGGAGACCCAGTACTTC. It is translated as CARPTREETQYF.